This T cell receptor (beta chain) appears in the sequencing data of a study of CXCR3-negative and CXCR3-positive naive CD8 T cells. The CDR3 consists of 13 residues. Germline V gene data show CDR1 as SEHNR and CDR2 as FQNEAQ (reference sequence). Through 5' RACE with UMI labels, the TRB cDNA libraries were prepared. One entry per CDR3 protein, without DNA, is what TCRdb gives after re-calling the 5' RACE reads. This sample's table has tens of thousands of distinct CDR3 sequences. The receptor comes from a human donor in good health. Some clones in this sample may be carry-over from other donors' samples. V is TRBV7-9 and J is TRBJ1-1; as DNA is missing, the TRBD1 call by TCRdb cannot be tested. Material: naive CXCR3- CD8+ T cells from blood. Described subset: CD45RO-CCR7+CD27+CD95- naive CD8+ T cells lacking CXCR3 (TNR3-). The CDR3 here is CASSNGRGYEAFF.